The present TCR beta chain was sequenced within a study of control samples from healthy donors and cancer patients. Per germline, CDR1 SGHNT and CDR2 YENEEA. V lost 5 bases and J 1 base, leaving 14 bases between the germline ends. The CDR3 has 15 amino acids. Data came from immunoSEQ multiplex PCR; TCRdb stores just in-frame clones and leaves some out. The data show approximately 83,000 clones, 90% to 95% seen once. What was sequenced was blood. This sequence was found in a young woman in good health. J is TRBJ1-1 and V is TRBV11-3, with D unresolved. The CDR3 DNA sequence: TGTGCCAGCAGCCCCCCGCCCCTGGGGAACACTGAAGCTTTCTTT. Translation: CASSPPPLGNTEAFF.